One and the same sample provided the 13 T cell receptor beta chains below, sequenced in a study of cytotoxic CD8 clonotypes in ibrutinib-treated CLL. Profiling relied on immunoSEQ multiplex PCR, and the TCRdb table lists in-frame clones only, not all of them. Of under 200,000 clones in the sample, around 84% are singletons; the top ten hold about 2.1%. Here the sequenced sample was PBMCs, taken after 12 months of ibrutinib treatment. The receptors here all came from a human donor with chronic lymphocytic leukemia.

CDR3 amino acids: CSVWGGPGTEAFF. In DNA form, the CDR3 reads TGCAGCGTGTGGGGGGGCCCGGGGACTGAAGCTTTCTTT. The chain couples TRBV29-1 to TRBJ1-1; a possible D gene is TRBD1 (6 bases). V was shortened by 6 bases and J by 5 bases, with 16 bases between the two germline ends. CDR3 length: 13 residues. CDR1 and CDR2 (germline): SQVTM, ANQGSEA.

The chain uses TRBV19 and TRBJ2-7, with D possibly matching TRBD2 (6 bases). This CDR3 is 13 amino acids long. The germline CDR1 and CDR2 sequences are LNHDA and SQIVND (reference sequence). Deletions cut 5 bases from V and 2 bases from J, with 10 bases between. The CDR3 reads CASSHSGPYEQYF. The CDR3 nucleotides are TGTGCCAGTAGTCATAGCGGTCCCTACGAGCAGTACTTC.

This clone has more than one count but fewer than ten. The rearrangement links TRBV30 to TRBJ1-3, with 10 bases identical to TRBD1. This CDR3 has 13 residues. The germline V gene encodes CDR1 GTSNPN and CDR2 SVGIG (reference sequence). The trim removed 8 bases at V and 2 bases at J, leaving 3 bases unmatched. CDR3: CALGTGAGNTIYF. The CDR3, as DNA: TGTGCCCTAGGGACAGGGGCTGGAAACACCATATATTTT.

The CDR3, as DNA: TGTGCCTGGAGTGATAACCGTCTCCCCAGAGGCAATGAGCAGTTCTTC. Its protein product is CAWSDNRLPRGNEQFF. The chain couples TRBV30 to TRBJ2-1; no reliable D call. The germline V and J ends were trimmed by 1 base and 6 bases, with 19 bases remaining between them. The CDR3 sequence is 16 residues long. Germline lookup yields CDR1 GTSNPN and CDR2 SVGIG (reference sequence).

J is TRBJ1-6 and V is TRBV28, with D tentatively TRBD1 (6 bases). Trimming pared 6 bases from V and 6 bases from J, leaving 15 bases between. From germline, CDR1 is MDHEN and CDR2 SYDVKM. This CDR3 comprises 15 residues. For the CDR3, the DNA is TGTGCCAGCAGGTCCCTCAGGGGTCGTAATTCACCCCTCCACTTT. Translation: CASRSLRGRNSPLHF.

This clone came up a few times. The V and J genes are TRBV25-1 and TRBJ1-4, with 7 bases that match TRBD1. Germline CDR1 and CDR2: MGHDK and SYGVNS. The CDR3 sequence is 14 residues long. The J segment lost 8 bases and the V segment lost 8 bases, leaving 11 bases of the junction unmatched. The CDR3 protein is CASSTQGEGEKLFF. CDR3 in DNA: TGTGCCAGCTCCACCCAGGGGGAAGGGGAAAAACTGTTTTTT.

V usage is TRBV4-2 and J usage is TRBJ1-2, with a possible D match to TRBD1 (5 bases). V was cut by 4 bases and J by 1 base, with 10 bases left in between. This CDR3 is built from 14 residues. Germline V CDR1 and CDR2: LGHNA, YNFKEQ. CDR3 in amino acids: CASSRWGSNYGYTF. The CDR3 nucleotides read TGTGCCAGCAGCCGATGGGGGAGTAACTATGGCTACACCTTC.

The J gene is TRBJ2-1, the V gene TRBV19, with 7 bases matching TRBD1. Germline trimming cut 6 bases from V and 0 bases from J; bases unmatched to any gene: 8. This CDR3 is built from 16 residues. The germline gives CDR1 LNHDA, CDR2 SQIVND (reference sequence). The CDR3 reads CASSPRQGRSYNEQFF. The CDR3 bases are TGTGCCAGTAGCCCCCGACAGGGACGCTCCTACAATGAGCAGTTCTTC.

The chain uses TRBV6-6 and TRBJ2-1; D is perhaps TRBD2 (6 bases). This CDR3 is 12 amino acids long. Germline CDR1 is MNHNY and CDR2 is SVGAGI (reference sequence). V was clipped by 8 bases and J by 6 bases, with 11 bases between them. This chain's CDR3 is CASSGLSNEQFF. Written as DNA, the CDR3 is TGTGCCAGCTCGGGACTCAGCAATGAGCAGTTCTTC.

This chain links TRBV6-1 with TRBJ1-3, with D uncertain. Germline V gives CDR1 MNHNS, CDR2 SASEGT. Trimming took 8 bases from V and 0 from J, leaving 8 bases between them. CDR3 length: 13 residues. The CDR3 coding sequence is TGTGCCAGCCAAGTGAACTCTGGAAACACCATATATTTT. Encoded protein: CASQVNSGNTIYF.

The CDR3: CASSPATGGGNQPQHF. In DNA form, the CDR3 reads TGTGCCAGCTCGCCCGCGACAGGGGGCGGCAATCAGCCCCAGCATTTT. The rearrangement uses TRBV6-6 and TRBJ1-5; 10 bases map to TRBD1. This CDR3 region has 16 residues. The V and J ends lost 8 bases and 2 bases, in that order; junction bases with no gene match: 9. Germline CDR1 reads MNHNY; CDR2 reads SVGAGI (reference sequence).

This clone appeared a few times. V and J are TRBV14 and TRBJ1-1; D is undetermined. Looked up from germline, CDR1 is SGHDN and CDR2 is FVKESK. The CDR3 covers 13 residues. Trimming pared 3 bases from V and 2 bases from J, leaving 7 bases between. The CDR3: CASSQSVNTEAFF. CDR3 sequence (DNA): TGTGCCAGCAGCCAGAGCGTCAACACTGAAGCTTTCTTT.

The chain carries TRBV6-1 and TRBJ2-7, with 9 bases aligning to TRBD2. The CDR3 extends over 15 amino acids. From germline, CDR1 is MNHNS and CDR2 SASEGT. V was clipped by 3 bases and J by 3 bases; unmatched bases: 6. CDR3 amino acids: CASSDPRGGNYEQYF. DNA for the CDR3: TGTGCCAGCAGTGATCCGCGGGGGGGTAACTACGAGCAGTACTTC.